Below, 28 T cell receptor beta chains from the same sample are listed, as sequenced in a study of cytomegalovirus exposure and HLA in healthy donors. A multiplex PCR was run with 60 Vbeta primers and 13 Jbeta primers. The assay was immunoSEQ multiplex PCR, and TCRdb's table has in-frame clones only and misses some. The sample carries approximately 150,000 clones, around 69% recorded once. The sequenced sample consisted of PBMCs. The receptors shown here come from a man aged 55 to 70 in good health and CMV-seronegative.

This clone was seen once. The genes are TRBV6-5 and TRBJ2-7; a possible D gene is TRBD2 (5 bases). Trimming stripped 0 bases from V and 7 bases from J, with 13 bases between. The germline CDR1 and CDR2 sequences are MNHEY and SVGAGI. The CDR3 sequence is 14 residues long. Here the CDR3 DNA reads TGTGCCAGCAGTTACTCGACTTCCGGGGAGGAGCAGTACTTC. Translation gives CASSYSTSGEEQYF.

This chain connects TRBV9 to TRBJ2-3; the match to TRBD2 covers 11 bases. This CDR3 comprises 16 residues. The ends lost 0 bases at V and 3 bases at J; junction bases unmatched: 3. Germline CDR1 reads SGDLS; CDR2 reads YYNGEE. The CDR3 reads CASSVGSGRETDTQYF. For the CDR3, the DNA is TGTGCCAGCAGCGTAGGTAGCGGGAGGGAGACAGATACGCAGTATTTT.

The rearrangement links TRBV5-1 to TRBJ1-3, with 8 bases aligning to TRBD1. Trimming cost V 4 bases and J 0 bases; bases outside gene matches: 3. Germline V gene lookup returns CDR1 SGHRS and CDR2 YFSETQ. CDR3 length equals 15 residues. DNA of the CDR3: TGCGCCAGCAGCGGACAGGGTTACTCTGGAAACACCATATATTTT. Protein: CASSGQGYSGNTIYF.

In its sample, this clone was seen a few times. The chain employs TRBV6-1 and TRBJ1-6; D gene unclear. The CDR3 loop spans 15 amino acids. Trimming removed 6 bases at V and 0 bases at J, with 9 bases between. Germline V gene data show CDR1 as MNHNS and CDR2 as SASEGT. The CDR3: CASRLMSSYNSPLHF. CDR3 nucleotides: TGTGCCAGCAGGCTGATGAGCTCCTATAATTCACCCCTCCACTTT.

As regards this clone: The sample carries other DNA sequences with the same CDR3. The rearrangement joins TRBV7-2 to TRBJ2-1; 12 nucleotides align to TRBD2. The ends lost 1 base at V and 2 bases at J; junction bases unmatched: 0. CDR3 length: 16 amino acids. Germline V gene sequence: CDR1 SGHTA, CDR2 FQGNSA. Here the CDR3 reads CASSLGTSGTYNEQFF. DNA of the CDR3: TGTGCCAGCAGCTTAGGGACTAGCGGGACCTACAATGAGCAGTTCTTC.

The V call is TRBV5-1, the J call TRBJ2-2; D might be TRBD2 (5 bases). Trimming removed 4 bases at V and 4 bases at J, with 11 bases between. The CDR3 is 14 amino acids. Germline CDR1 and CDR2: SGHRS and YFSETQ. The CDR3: CASSPRAGTGELFF. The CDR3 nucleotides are TGCGCCAGCAGCCCGAGGGCGGGCACCGGGGAGCTGTTTTTT.

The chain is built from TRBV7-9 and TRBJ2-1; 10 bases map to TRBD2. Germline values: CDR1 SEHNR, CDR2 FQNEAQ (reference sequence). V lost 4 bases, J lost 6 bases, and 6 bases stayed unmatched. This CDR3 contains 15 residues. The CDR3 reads CASSSSGRAFNEQFF. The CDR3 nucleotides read TGTGCCAGCAGCTCCAGCGGGAGGGCCTTCAATGAGCAGTTCTTC.

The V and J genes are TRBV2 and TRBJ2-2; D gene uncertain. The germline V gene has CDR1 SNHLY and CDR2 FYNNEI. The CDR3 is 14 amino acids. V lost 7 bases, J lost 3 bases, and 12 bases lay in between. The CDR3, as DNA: TGTGCCAGCACTGGCTTTCCCGACACCGGGGAGCTGTTTTTT. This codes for CASTGFPDTGELFF.

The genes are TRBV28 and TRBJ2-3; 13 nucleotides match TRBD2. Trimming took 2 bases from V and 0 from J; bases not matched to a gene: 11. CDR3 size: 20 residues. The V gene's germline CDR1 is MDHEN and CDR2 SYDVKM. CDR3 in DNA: TGTGCCAGCAGTTTAGCAGGCGGGGGGACTAGCGGGATAAGCACAGATACGCAGTATTTT. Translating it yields CASSLAGGGTSGISTDTQYF.

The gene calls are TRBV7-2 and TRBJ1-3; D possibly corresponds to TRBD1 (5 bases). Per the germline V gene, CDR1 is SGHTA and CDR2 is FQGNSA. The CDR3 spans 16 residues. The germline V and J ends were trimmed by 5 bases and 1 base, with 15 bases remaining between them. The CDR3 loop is CASSPRGVRSGNTIYF. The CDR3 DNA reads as TGTGCCAGCAGCCCTCGGGGGGTCAGATCTGGAAACACCATATATTTT.

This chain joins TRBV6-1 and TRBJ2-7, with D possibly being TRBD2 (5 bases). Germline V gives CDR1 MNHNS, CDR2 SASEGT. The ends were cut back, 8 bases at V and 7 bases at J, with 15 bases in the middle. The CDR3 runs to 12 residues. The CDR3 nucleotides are TGTGCCAGCGAATCGAGGGTTAGAGAGCAGTACTTC. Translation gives CASESRVREQYF.

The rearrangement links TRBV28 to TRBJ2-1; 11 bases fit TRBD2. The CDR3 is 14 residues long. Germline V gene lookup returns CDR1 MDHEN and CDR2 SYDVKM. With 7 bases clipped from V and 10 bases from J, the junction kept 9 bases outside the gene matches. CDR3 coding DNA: TGTGCCAGCATCCTTGGGCTAGCGGGGGGCGAGCAGTTCTTC. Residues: CASILGLAGGEQFF.

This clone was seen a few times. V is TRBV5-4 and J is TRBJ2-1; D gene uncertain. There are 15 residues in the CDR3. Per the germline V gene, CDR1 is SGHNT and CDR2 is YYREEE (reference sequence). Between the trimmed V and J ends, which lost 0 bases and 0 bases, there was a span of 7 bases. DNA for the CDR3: TGTGCCAGCAGCTTGGATAGCCGCTCCTACAATGAGCAGTTCTTC. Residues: CASSLDSRSYNEQFF.

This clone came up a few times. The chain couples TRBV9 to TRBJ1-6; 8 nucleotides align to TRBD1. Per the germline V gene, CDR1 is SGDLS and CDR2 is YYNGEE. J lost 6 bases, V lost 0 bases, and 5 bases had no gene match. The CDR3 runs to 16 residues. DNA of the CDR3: TGTGCCAGCAGCGTAGATGGACAGGGATTTAATTCACCCCTCCACTTT. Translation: CASSVDGQGFNSPLHF.

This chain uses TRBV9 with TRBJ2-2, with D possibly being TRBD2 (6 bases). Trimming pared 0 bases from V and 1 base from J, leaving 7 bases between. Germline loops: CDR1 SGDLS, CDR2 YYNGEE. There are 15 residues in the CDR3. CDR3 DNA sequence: TGTGCCAGCAGCGTAGTGGGGGGGAACACCGGGGAGCTGTTTTTT. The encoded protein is CASSVVGGNTGELFF. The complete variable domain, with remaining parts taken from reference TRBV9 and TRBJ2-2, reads DSGVTQTPKHLITATGQRVTLRCSPRSGDLSVYWYQQSLDQGLQFLIQYYNGEERAKGNILERFSAQQFPDLHSELNLSSLELGDSALYFCASSVVGGNTGELFFGEGSRLTVL.

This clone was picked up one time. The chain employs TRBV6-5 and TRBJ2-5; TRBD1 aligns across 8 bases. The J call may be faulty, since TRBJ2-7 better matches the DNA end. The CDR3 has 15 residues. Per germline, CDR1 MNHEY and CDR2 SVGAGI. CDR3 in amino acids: CASSTPGRGLYEQYF. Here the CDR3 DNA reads TGTGCCAGCAGTACCCCCGGCAGGGGGCTATACGAGCAGTACTTC.

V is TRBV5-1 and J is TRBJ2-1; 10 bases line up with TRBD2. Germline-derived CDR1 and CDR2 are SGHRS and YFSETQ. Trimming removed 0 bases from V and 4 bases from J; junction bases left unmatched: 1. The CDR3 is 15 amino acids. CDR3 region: CASSLELAGYNEQFF. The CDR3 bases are TGCGCCAGCAGCTTGGAACTAGCGGGGTACAATGAGCAGTTCTTC.

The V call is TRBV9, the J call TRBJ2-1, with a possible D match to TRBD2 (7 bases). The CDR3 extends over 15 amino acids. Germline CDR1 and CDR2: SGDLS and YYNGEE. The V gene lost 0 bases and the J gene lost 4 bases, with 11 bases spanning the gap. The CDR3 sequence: CASSVGGREYNEQFF. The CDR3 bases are TGTGCCAGCAGCGTAGGGGGGCGGGAGTACAATGAGCAGTTCTTC.

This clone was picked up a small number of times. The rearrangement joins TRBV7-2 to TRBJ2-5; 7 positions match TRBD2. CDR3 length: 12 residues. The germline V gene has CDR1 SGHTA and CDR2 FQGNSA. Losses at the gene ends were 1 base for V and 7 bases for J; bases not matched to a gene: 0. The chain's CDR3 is CASSLVAGTQYF. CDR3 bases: TGTGCCAGCAGCTTAGTAGCGGGGACCCAGTACTTC.

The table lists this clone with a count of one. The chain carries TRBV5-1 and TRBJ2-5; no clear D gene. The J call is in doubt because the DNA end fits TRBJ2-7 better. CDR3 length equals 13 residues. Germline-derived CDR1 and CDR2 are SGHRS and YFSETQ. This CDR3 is CASSLAFSYEQYF. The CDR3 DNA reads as TGCGCCAGCAGCTTGGCATTCTCCTACGAGCAGTACTTC.

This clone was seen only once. Here the CDR3 reads CASSVASIGGTGELFF. For the CDR3, the DNA is TGTGCCAGCAGCGTAGCCTCCATAGGGGGAACCGGGGAGCTGTTTTTT. V is TRBV9 and J is TRBJ2-2; possibly TRBD1 for D (6 bases). The CDR3 runs to 16 residues. The germline V gene encodes CDR1 SGDLS and CDR2 YYNGEE. V lost 0 bases, J lost 5 bases, and 14 bases lay in between. Full variable domain (outside the CDR3, taken from reference TRBV9 and TRBJ2-2): DSGVTQTPKHLITATGQRVTLRCSPRSGDLSVYWYQQSLDQGLQFLIQYYNGEERAKGNILERFSAQQFPDLHSELNLSSLELGDSALYFCASSVASIGGTGELFFGEGSRLTVL.

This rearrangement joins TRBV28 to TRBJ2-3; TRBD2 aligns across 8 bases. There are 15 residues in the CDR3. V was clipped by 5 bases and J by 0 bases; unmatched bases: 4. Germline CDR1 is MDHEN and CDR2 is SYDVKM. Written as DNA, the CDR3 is TGTGCCAGCAGTGACCTAGCGGGCAGCACAGATACGCAGTATTTT. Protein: CASSDLAGSTDTQYF.

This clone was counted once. In nucleotides, the CDR3 is TGCGCCAGCAGCCCGGGACAGCTCTACGAGCAGTACTTC. This sequence encodes CASSPGQLYEQYF. The chain recombines TRBV5-1 with TRBJ2-7, with 7 bases lining up with TRBD1. The CDR3 contains 13 residues. CDR1 and CDR2 from the germline V gene are SGHRS and YFSETQ. The V gene end was trimmed by 4 bases and the J gene end by 3 bases; junction bases not matched to a gene: 4. Full variable domain (rest looked up from reference TRBV5-1 and TRBJ2-7): KAGVTQTPRYLIKTRGQQVTLSCSPISGHRSVSWYQQTPGQGLQFLFEYFSETQRNKGNFPGRFSGRQFSNSRSEMNVSTLELGDSALYLCASSPGQLYEQYFGPGTRLTVT.

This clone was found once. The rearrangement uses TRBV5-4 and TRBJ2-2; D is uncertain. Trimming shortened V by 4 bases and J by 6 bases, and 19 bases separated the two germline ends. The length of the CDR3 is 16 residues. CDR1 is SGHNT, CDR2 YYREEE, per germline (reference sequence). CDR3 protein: CASSKDSRPRAGELFF. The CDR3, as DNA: TGTGCCAGCAGCAAAGACTCGCGACCACGAGCCGGGGAGCTGTTTTTT.

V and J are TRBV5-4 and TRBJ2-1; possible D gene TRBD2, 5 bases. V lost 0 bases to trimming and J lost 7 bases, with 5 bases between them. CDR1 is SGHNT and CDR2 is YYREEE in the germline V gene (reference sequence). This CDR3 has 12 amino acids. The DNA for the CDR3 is TGTGCCAGCAGCTTGGGGGAGAATGAGCAGTTCTTC. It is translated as CASSLGENEQFF.

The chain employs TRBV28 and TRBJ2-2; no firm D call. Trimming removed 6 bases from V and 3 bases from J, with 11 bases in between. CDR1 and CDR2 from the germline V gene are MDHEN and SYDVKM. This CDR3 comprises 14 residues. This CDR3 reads CASSHTSYTGELFF. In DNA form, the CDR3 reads TGTGCCAGCAGCCATACTTCTTACACCGGGGAGCTGTTTTTT.

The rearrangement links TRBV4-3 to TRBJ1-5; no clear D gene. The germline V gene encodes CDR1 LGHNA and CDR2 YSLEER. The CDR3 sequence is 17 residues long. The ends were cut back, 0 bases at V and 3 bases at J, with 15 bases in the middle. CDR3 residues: CASSQDGPGYDNQPQHF. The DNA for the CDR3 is TGCGCCAGCAGCCAAGATGGGCCGGGGTATGACAATCAGCCCCAGCATTTT.

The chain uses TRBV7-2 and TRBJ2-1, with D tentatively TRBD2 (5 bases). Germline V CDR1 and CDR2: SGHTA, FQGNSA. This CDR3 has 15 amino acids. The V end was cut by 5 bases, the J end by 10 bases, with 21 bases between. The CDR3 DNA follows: TGTGCCAGCAGCCCGGGGTCATACTCGAAGACGGAGCAGTTCTTC. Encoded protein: CASSPGSYSKTEQFF. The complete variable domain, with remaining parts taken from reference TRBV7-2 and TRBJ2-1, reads GAGVSQSPSNKVTEKGKDVELRCDPISGHTALYWYRQSLGQGLEFLIYFQGNSAPDKSGLPSDRFSAERTGGSVSTLTIQRTQQEDSAVYLCASSPGSYSKTEQFFGPGTRLTVL.